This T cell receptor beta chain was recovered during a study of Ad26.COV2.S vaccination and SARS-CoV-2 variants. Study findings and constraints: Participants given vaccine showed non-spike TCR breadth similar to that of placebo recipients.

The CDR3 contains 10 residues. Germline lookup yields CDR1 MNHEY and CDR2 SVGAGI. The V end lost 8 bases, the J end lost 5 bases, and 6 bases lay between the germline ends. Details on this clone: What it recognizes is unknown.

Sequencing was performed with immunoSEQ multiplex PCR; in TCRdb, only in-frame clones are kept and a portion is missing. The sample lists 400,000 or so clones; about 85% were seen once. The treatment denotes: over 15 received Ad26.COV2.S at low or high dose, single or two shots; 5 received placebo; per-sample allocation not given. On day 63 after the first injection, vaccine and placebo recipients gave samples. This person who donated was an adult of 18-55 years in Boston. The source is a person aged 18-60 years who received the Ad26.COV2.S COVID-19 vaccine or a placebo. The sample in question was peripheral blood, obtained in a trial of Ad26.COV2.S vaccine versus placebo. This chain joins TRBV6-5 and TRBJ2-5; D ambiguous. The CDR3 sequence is CASLFETQYF. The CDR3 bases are TGTGCCAGCCTTTTTGAGACCCAGTACTTC.